This T cell receptor (beta chain) was sequenced during a study of blood T cells in healthy people across ages (dated by TCRdb to between 2015 and 2016). With respect to the entire study: In model experiments, template switching captured roughly one uniquely barcoded TCR beta cDNA molecule for every two T cells. Donors of different ages were randomly distributed across sequencing lanes to avoid experimental bias. The study measured age-related changes in TCR beta repertoire diversity using deep sequencing normalized with unique cDNA molecular identifiers. The donors were split into four age groups: young (average 16 years), middle-aged (roughly 42), aged (roughly 60) and long-lived (approximately 80). Two additional independent replicas of 1 million unique cDNA reads from the same blood draw were analyzed for two donors (one aged 18 to 30 and one aged 80 or older). Paper-wide results and their limitations: Total diversity estimates from one million sequenced T cells were considered lower bounds and underestimates. Compared with the aged group, the long-lived group had more naive CD4+ T cells, fewer expanded clones and increased TCR diversity, a pattern suggesting age selection. Observed TCR beta diversity per million T cells fell roughly linearly with age, and a significant reduction was already apparent by age around 40. Observed TCR beta diversity correlated strongly with the percentage of naive T cells measured by flow cytometry. The CMV infection status of donors was not known, potentially confounding age-related changes in expanded clonotypes. Since profiling was done on bulk unsorted PBMCs, naive and antigen-experienced compartments could not be conclusively compared.

Donors were 30 to 45 systemically healthy Caucasian individuals from Russia aged 6 to 90 years. Roughly 10 milliliters of peripheral blood were collected from each donor into EDTA-treated Vacutainer tubes. PBMCs were isolated by Ficoll-Paque density-gradient centrifugation, with at least 6 million obtained per sample. Total RNA, at least 5.5 micrograms per sample, was extracted from PBMCs with Trizol reagent. For every donor, flow cytometry on a PBMC aliquot measured the percentage of naive CD45RAhigh/CD27high T cells. CDR1 and CDR2 were assigned from the germline V gene as MGHRA and YSYEKL. Deletion took 0 bases off V and 4 bases off J, with a span of 13 bases between the germline ends. The CDR3 numbers 15 residues from cysteine through phenylalanine. Left in the record is the CDR3 DNA by itself, 45 bases read in frame from the first base. Library construction relied on 5' RACE. The sequencer was an Illumina HiSeq 2500. A second about 7 to 11 cycle PCR used a sample-barcoded 5' primer and a J-beta primer mix. A template-switch 5' adaptor carrying 12 random nucleotides introduced a unique molecular identifier onto each TCR beta cDNA molecule. Each sample yielded at least 3 million CDR3-containing paired-end reads. First-strand cDNA was synthesized from all RNA with the Mint cDNA synthesis kit, primed by a TRBC-specific oligonucleotide. Following uracil-DNA glycosylase treatment, a first 18-cycle PCR with universal primers M1SS and BC2_uni_R was performed on all cDNA. Regarding the original processing steps: Each sample was normalized by randomly selecting 1 million high-quality reads, each carrying a distinct molecular identifier. Reads with shared molecular identifiers were discarded instead of being binned into consensus sequences. CDR3 identification, clonotype clustering and error correction used MiTCR with a Q25 quality threshold and the strictest error-elimination algorithm. A nonparametric unseen species model using Euler transformation provided a lower-bound estimate of total TCR beta diversity. In TCRdb, the public reads were trimmed at Q25 with fastp and aligned with MiXCR, with productive beta chains retained. Rows matching on CDR3 protein sequence are summarized as one entry with the most common DNA and genes. The authors' filters were not applied to this entry. This sample has fewer than 950,000 distinct CDR3 sequences in its table, and about 53% of those were observed once. Jointly, the top ten make up around 40% of the sample.

As concerns this clonotype: The antigen it recognizes is unknown. Per-base quality was not reported, and no clone a single base away is much larger than it.

This TCR came from a man at least 80 years old in good health. Sequencing was carried out using blood. The chain links TRBV4-1 with TRBJ2-7; the D gene is possibly TRBD1, with 5 bases matching. The CDR3 corresponds to CASSQDAGFQYEQYF. The bases read TGCGCCAGCAGCCAAGATGCAGGGTTCCAATACGAGCAGTACTTC.